There are many counts of the clone carrying this TCR beta chain. Its antigen is as yet unknown. V shed 6 bases, J shed 5 bases, and the junction held 9 bases outside the gene matches. CDR3 length: 14 amino acids. Each CDR3 protein gets one entry after TCRdb re-called the 5' RACE reads with MiXCR. This table has some 34,000 distinct CDR3 sequences, about 1.6% appearing once. This specimen belongs to a study of neurological immune-mediated disorders. General study results and limits: Phylogenetic grouping assigned the repertoires of 18 of 34 multiple sclerosis patients to a single related-CDR3 cluster, representing a possible signature.

This chain links TRBV12-3 or TRBV12-4 with TRBJ2-7; TRBD1 matches at 8 bases. This clonotype was obtained from a woman between 25 and 40 years old with multiple sclerosis. Input material: PBMCs. Here the CDR3 reads CASRWTGRGDEQYF. The CDR3 nucleotides are TGTGCCAGCAGGTGGACAGGGCGCGGCGACGAGCAGTACTTC.